This T cell receptor beta chain was sequenced during a study of T-cell memory formation after mild COVID-19. Study findings and constraints: The main location of contracting CD4+ clones was CM and EM, and that of contracting CD8+ clones was EMRA. Contracting clones from day 15 to 85 showed balanced CD4/CD8; later expanders favored CD4+.

To note about this clonotype: Its antigen remains unidentified.

Constant-segment-primed 5'RACE gave TCR alpha and TCR beta cDNA libraries with sample barcodes and UMIs. TCRdb re-analysed the 5' RACE reads in MiXCR, keeping a single row per CDR3 protein. This sample has approximately 300,000 distinct CDR3 sequences, with around 8% found just once. This sequence originates from a man aged 18-30 years who had mild COVID-19 (a few samples of this study predate the infection). Cell type and time point are not known. The specimen was PBMCs or a T cell subset sorted from them (not recorded which).

The CDR3 DNA follows: TGTGCCAGCACGGCCCACGCGGCGGTAAGTTGGGAGCAGTTCTTC. This sequence encodes CASTAHAAVSWEQFF. The rearrangement uses TRBV6-1 and TRBJ2-1; D ambiguous. CDR1 is MNHNS, CDR2 SASEGT, per germline. The ends were cut back, 7 bases at V and 10 bases at J, with 23 bases in the middle. The CDR3 covers 15 residues.